This TCR beta chain was profiled in a study of T cells in Graves' hyperthyroidism and ophthalmopathy. There are 13 residues in the CDR3. Germline V gene lookup returns CDR1 DFQATT and CDR2 SNEGSKA (reference sequence). The V and J ends lost 5 bases and 5 bases, in that order; junction bases with no gene match: 6. This clonotype was observed many times. Its antigen is not known. The study excluded patients with uncontrolled infection, other autoimmune disease, pregnancy or lactation. The blood specimen was taken at initial hyperthyroidism diagnosis, before any ophthalmopathy symptoms. There were TCR beta CDR3 regions amplified from RNA transcripts. In the first-round RT-PCR of the TCR CDR3, the HTBI primer set was used. TCRdb itself ran the multiplex PCR reads through MiXCR, one entry per CDR3 protein. The sample records fewer than 650,000 distinct CDR3 sequences, roughly 14% being singletons. Points from the study as a whole: Ophthalmopathy onset followed model prediction by a median approximately 7 months.

This receptor was taken from a woman aged 30 to 39 with Graves' hyperthyroidism that later progressed to Graves' ophthalmopathy. The rearrangement links TRBV20-1 to TRBJ2-3; TRBD2 matches at 8 bases. The sequencing input was blood. DNA of the CDR3: TGCAGTGCTCCCCGGGGGGGCGGAGATACGCAGTATTTT. Protein product: CSAPRGGGDTQYF.